The 13 T cell receptor beta chains given below trace back to one sample, sequenced in a study of memory CD8 T cells in hepatitis C reinfection. The assay was immunoSEQ multiplex PCR, and TCRdb's table has in-frame clones only and misses some. Counted here are 40,000 to 60,000 clones, nearly 90% occurring once; the ten biggest clones make up less than 1.2%. The time point: pre-reinfection, 55 to 20 weeks before reinfection detection. The sorted cells went straight to TCR sequencing with no prior in vitro expansion. The sequenced sample consisted of naive CD8+ T cells sorted from blood. These receptor sequences come from a man younger than 30 with hepatitis C virus infection.

V is TRBV7-9 and J is TRBJ1-2, with a possible D match to TRBD1 (6 bases). The CDR3 length is 12 residues. Germline CDR1 SEHNR, CDR2 FQNEAQ (reference sequence). Trimming shortened V by 5 bases and J by 8 bases, and 12 bases separated the two germline ends. The CDR3: CASSEAGVGYTF. CDR3 sequence (DNA): TGTGCCAGCAGCGAGGCAGGGGTGGGCTACACCTTC.

The rearrangement joins TRBV19 to TRBJ2-4; tentatively, D is TRBD2 (7 bases). Trimming took 6 bases from V and 8 from J, leaving 17 bases between them. The germline V gene has CDR1 LNHDA and CDR2 SQIVND (reference sequence). CDR3 length equals 14 residues. As DNA, the CDR3 is TGTGCCAGTAGCCTGACTGGGAGGGGGGACATTCAGTACTTC. It encodes CASSLTGRGDIQYF.

This clone showed up just a few times. V is TRBV19 and J is TRBJ1-1, with 8 bases fitting TRBD1. The germline gives CDR1 LNHDA, CDR2 SQIVND (reference sequence). The CDR3 is made up of 15 amino acids. Unmatched junction bases numbered 11, after V lost 6 bases and J lost 5 bases. For the CDR3, the DNA is TGTGCCAGTAGCGACTTGACAGGGGTTGGTACTGAAGCTTTCTTT. It is translated as CASSDLTGVGTEAFF.

The V call is TRBV4-1, the J call TRBJ2-7; 9 bases line up with TRBD1. This CDR3 spans 15 amino acids. V shed 0 bases, J shed 9 bases, and the junction held 9 bases outside the gene matches. Per germline, CDR1 MGHRA and CDR2 YSYEKL. The CDR3 region is CASSQEGGTGLVQYF. The DNA of the CDR3 is TGCGCCAGCAGCCAAGAAGGAGGGACAGGGTTGGTGCAGTACTTC.

The chain is built from TRBV7-8 and TRBJ2-5; D may be TRBD2 (5 bases). This CDR3 spans 14 amino acids. Germline V gene data show CDR1 as SGHVS and CDR2 as FQNEAQ. The ends were cut back, 4 bases at V and 5 bases at J, with 14 bases in the middle. This chain's CDR3 is CASSSGDGEETQYF. CDR3 in DNA: TGTGCCAGCAGCTCCGGCGATGGGGAGGAGACCCAGTACTTC.

The J gene is TRBJ2-1, the V gene TRBV18; the match to TRBD1 covers 11 bases. This CDR3 region has 18 residues. V lost 0 bases and J lost 10; bases outside the gene matches: 14. The germline V gene encodes CDR1 KGHSH and CDR2 LQKENI. The CDR3 coding sequence is TGTGCCAGCTCACCACCGTATGTCCGGGACAGGGGGTATCAGGAGCAGTTCTTC. Amino acid sequence: CASSPPYVRDRGYQEQFF. The variable domain in full, completed from reference TRBV18 and TRBJ2-1, reads NAGVMQNPRHLVRRRGQEARLRCSPMKGHSHVYWYRQLPEEGLKFMVYLQKENIIDESGMPKERFSAEFPKEGPSILRIQQVVRGDSAAYFCASSPPYVRDRGYQEQFFGPGTRLTVL.

The chain combines TRBV4-1 with TRBJ2-5; 12 bases are a match to TRBD2. The better agreement between TRBJ2-7 and the DNA end casts doubt on the J call. This CDR3 region has 17 residues. Germline CDR1 and CDR2: MGHRA and YSYEKL. For the CDR3, the DNA is TGCGCCAGCAGCCAGGATCTCAGCCTAGCGGGAGGGTACGAGCAGTACTTC. It is translated as CASSQDLSLAGGYEQYF.

V usage is TRBV28 and J usage is TRBJ2-7, with 11 bases identical to TRBD1. CDR1 MDHEN and CDR2 SYDVKM come from the germline V gene. After removal of 2 bases from V and 4 bases from J, the junction contained 10 bases not matched to a gene. This CDR3 comprises 17 residues. As DNA, the CDR3 is TGTGCCAGCAGTTTAGCACAGGGACAGGGGGAGGGGTACGAGCAGTACTTC. It is translated as CASSLAQGQGEGYEQYF.

The V and J genes are TRBV18 and TRBJ2-5; TRBD1 matches at 9 bases. This CDR3 region has 18 residues. The J segment lost 1 base and the V segment lost 2 bases, leaving 11 bases of the junction unmatched. Germline V gene lookup returns CDR1 KGHSH and CDR2 LQKENI. CDR3 residues: CASSPKQTVGQGQETQYF. The CDR3 DNA follows: TGTGCCAGCTCACCAAAACAAACCGTGGGACAGGGCCAAGAGACCCAGTACTTC.

V usage is TRBV19 and J usage is TRBJ1-5, with D unresolved. Germline V lookup: CDR1 LNHDA, CDR2 SQIVND (reference sequence). The CDR3 extends over 12 amino acids. V was pared by 1 base and J by 6 bases, with 4 bases between. The CDR3: CASSIGPQPQHF. In nucleotides, the CDR3 is TGTGCCAGTAGTATAGGGCCTCAGCCCCAGCATTTT.

The CDR3 nucleotides read TGTGCCAGCAGTGGGGGGGTGGTGAGCGAGCAGTACTTC. This translates into CASSGGVVSEQYF. V and J are TRBV25-1 and TRBJ2-7; possibly TRBD2 for D (6 bases). V was cut by 4 bases and J by 6 bases, with 13 bases left in between. Germline V gene sequence: CDR1 MGHDK, CDR2 SYGVNS. The CDR3 contains 13 residues.

The CDR3: CATSRDGTSDNEQFF. The CDR3 DNA sequence: TGTGCCACCAGCAGAGACGGGACTAGCGACAATGAGCAGTTCTTC. The rearrangement links TRBV15 to TRBJ2-1; 10 nucleotides match TRBD2. This CDR3 has 15 amino acids. Germline CDR1 reads LNHNV; CDR2 reads YYDKDF (reference sequence). With V trimmed by 0 bases and J by 5 bases, 1 base remained unmatched.

This CDR3 reads CASSYSEQHQGYTF. CDR3 bases: TGTGCCAGCAGTTACTCGGAACAGCATCAAGGCTACACCTTC. The V and J genes are TRBV6-5 and TRBJ1-2, with D uncertain. From germline, CDR1 is MNHEY and CDR2 SVGAGI. This CDR3 comprises 14 residues. V was clipped by 0 bases and J by 8 bases, with 13 bases between them.